The clone carrying this TCR beta chain turned up a few times. Its cognate antigen is unknown. V shed 8 bases and J shed 4 bases, with 12 bases lying between them. The CDR3 runs 14 residues. This specimen belongs to a study of T cells after yellow fever vaccination. Background on the study: Preparation used SMART-Seq v4 Ultra Low Input for the low-cell-number fractions. General study points: Peak timing came faster in the weaker secondary response, day 5 versus 15. Among primary-vaccination clones, most reappeared after the booster, at about 95% for CD4 and about 90% for CD8. Contamination of FACS-sorted repertoires by abundant clonotypes from the bulk population could occur.

A single record per CDR3 protein comes from TCRdb applying MiXCR to the 5' RACE reads. This table has approximately 610,000 distinct CDR3 sequences, about 17% appearing once. The origin of this receptor is a man between 18 and 29 years old who received the YFV17D yellow fever vaccine. This chain uses TRBV12-3 or TRBV12-4 with TRBJ1-6; D is undetermined. The source material was PBMCs, sampled around 5 days after the first yellow fever vaccination. CDR3 residues: CASHSGPYNSPLHF. The CDR3 coding sequence is TGTGCCAGCCATTCCGGGCCTTATAATTCACCCCTCCACTTT.